The 7 T cell receptor beta chains given below trace back to one sample, sequenced in a study of graft-versus-host responses after intestinal transplantation. These receptors lack a known antigen. Clones were read by immunoSEQ multiplex PCR, and TCRdb kept only the in-frame ones, dropping some. The sample contains about 64,000 clones, around nine tenths of which appear only once. Sequenced here: unstimulated CD8+ T cells sorted from spleen or lymph node cells, sampled before transplant. Receptors originate from a human donor who was the organ donor for an intestinal transplant.

This clone showed up just once. This chain joins TRBV7-2 and TRBJ2-3; 11 nucleotides align to TRBD2. This CDR3 has 17 residues. Trimming cost V 4 bases and J 0 bases; bases outside gene matches: 6. CDR1 and CDR2 from the germline V gene are SGHTA and FQGNSA. CDR3 sequence (DNA): TGTGCCAGCAGCTCGGGACTAGCGGTAACTAGCACAGATACGCAGTATTTT. Protein: CASSSGLAVTSTDTQYF.

The rearrangement links TRBV7-9 to TRBJ2-7, with D possibly TRBD2 on 6 matching bases. CDR1 is SEHNR, CDR2 FQNEAQ, per germline (reference sequence). The V end was cut by 1 base, the J end by 5 bases, with 6 bases between. This CDR3 comprises 12 residues. The CDR3 sequence is CASSLGGDEQYF. Here the CDR3 DNA reads TGTGCCAGCAGCTTAGGGGGGGACGAGCAGTACTTC.

The V gene is TRBV7-6, the J gene TRBJ1-1, with 9 bases fitting TRBD1. V was pared by 3 bases and J by 8 bases, with 10 bases of the junction left unmatched. The CDR3 length is 15 residues. Germline V gives CDR1 SGHVS, CDR2 FNYEAQ. The CDR3 DNA is TGTGCCAGCAGCTTTGGGACAGGGTTAGACTCCGAAGCTTTCTTT. Translating gives CASSFGTGLDSEAFF.

The J gene is TRBJ1-6, the V gene TRBV6-6; D gene unclear. V was trimmed by 0 bases and J by 8 bases, leaving 14 bases between them. The V gene's germline CDR1 is MNHNY and CDR2 SVGAGI (reference sequence). This CDR3 comprises 16 residues. CDR3 DNA sequence: TGTGCCAGCAGTTACTCGAGTGGGCGCCTATATTCACCCCTCCACTTT. Translated: CASSYSSGRLYSPLHF.

The V gene is TRBV5-8, the J gene TRBJ2-7, with a tentative D call TRBD2 (6 bases). CDR3 length equals 15 residues. V was pared by 4 bases and J by 2 bases, with 16 bases between. In germline, CDR1 is SGHTS, CDR2 YDEGEE. The CDR3: CASSPAGTGTYEQYF. DNA for the CDR3: TGTGCCAGCAGCCCAGCCGGGACTGGAACCTACGAGCAGTACTTC.

The rearrangement links TRBV7-8 to TRBJ2-7; D is possibly TRBD1 (5 bases). Germline assignment: CDR1 SGHVS and CDR2 FQNEAQ. V shed 5 bases and J shed 2 bases, with 13 bases lying between them. The CDR3 runs to 14 residues. The CDR3 here is CASSPGIRPYEQYF. CDR3 DNA sequence: TGTGCCAGCAGCCCAGGGATTCGACCCTACGAGCAGTACTTC.

The V gene is TRBV7-9, the J gene TRBJ1-1, with 7 nucleotides matching TRBD1. The CDR3 has 13 amino acids. CDR1 and CDR2 from the germline V gene are SEHNR and FQNEAQ (reference sequence). V was clipped by 1 base and J by 6 bases; unmatched bases: 2. The CDR3 protein is CASSLGQGPEAFF. The CDR3 DNA reads as TGTGCCAGCAGCTTAGGACAGGGTCCTGAAGCTTTCTTT.